This TCR beta chain was documented in a study of T cells after yellow fever vaccination. Template-switching 5'RACE yielded the TCR cDNA; a universal primer site and UMIs were added in the process. TCRdb passed the 5' RACE reads through MiXCR, listing each CDR3 protein once. This table has more than 300,000 distinct CDR3 sequences, about 10% appearing once. The V end lost 7 bases, the J end lost 1 base, and 10 bases lay between the germline ends. CDR3 length: 13 residues. CDR1 and CDR2 from the germline V gene are ENHRY and SYGVKD. This clonotype was seen at least ten times. The chain has TRBV10-3 and TRBJ2-5, with D perhaps being TRBD1 or TRBD2 (5 bases each). The source of this sequence is a man aged 18 to 30 who received the YFV17D yellow fever vaccine. The source was CD4+ T cells sorted from PBMCs, collected 45 days after the yellow fever booster vaccination. The CDR3 protein is CAIKGTAQETQYF. CDR3 nucleotides: TGTGCCATCAAGGGGACGGCCCAAGAGACCCAGTACTTC.